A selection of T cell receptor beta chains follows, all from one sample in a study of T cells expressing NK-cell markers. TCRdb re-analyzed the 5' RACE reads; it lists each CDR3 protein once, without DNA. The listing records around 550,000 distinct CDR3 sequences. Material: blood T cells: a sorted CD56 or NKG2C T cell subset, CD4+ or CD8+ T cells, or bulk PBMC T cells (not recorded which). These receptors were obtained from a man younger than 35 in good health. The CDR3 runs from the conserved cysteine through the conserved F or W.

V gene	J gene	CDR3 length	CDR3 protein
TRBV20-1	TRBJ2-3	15	CSAGPLGGDADTQYF
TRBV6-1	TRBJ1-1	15	CASSEGLRQNTEAFF
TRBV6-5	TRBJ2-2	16	CASSYNGLVGTGELFF
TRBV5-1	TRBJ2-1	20	CASSLSSGTSGYSSYNEQFF
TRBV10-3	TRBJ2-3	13	CAIRETALDTQYF
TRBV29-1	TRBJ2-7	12	CSVAGQSYEQYF
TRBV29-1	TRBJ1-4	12	CSVVATNEKLFF
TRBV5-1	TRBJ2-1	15	CASSLSDTTGNEQFF
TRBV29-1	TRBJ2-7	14	CSVKGGPLSYEQYF
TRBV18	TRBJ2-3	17	CASSVERRILNTDTQYF
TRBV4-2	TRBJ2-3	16	CASSPEAGSSTDTQYF
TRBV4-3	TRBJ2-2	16	CASSQVFSVGTGELFF
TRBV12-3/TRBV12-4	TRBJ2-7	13	CASSTGGGYEQYF
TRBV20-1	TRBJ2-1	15	CSARPGGAGDSEQFF
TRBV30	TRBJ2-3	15	CAWREPGQGRYTQYF
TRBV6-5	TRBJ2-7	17	CASSTAPNLAGDYEQYF
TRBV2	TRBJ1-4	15	CASTPDGRANEKLFF
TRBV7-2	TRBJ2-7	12	CASSSLAGGQFF
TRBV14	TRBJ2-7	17	CASSQPGQGRKTYEQYF
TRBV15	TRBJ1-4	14	CATSPGQVYEKLFF
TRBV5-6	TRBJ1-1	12	CASRGTNTEAFF
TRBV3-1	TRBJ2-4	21	CASSQEESREAPMGAKNIQYF
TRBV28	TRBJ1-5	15	CASSLGGFHPQPQHF
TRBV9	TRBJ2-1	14	CASSVRDRYNEQFF
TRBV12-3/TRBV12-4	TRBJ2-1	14	CATGSVFGYNEQFF
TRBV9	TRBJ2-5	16	CASSGSPGPSQETQYF
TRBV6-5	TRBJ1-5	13	CASSSGGVGAQHF
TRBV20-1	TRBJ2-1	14	CSARGRDHYNEQFF
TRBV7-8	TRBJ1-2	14	CASSLGAGAEGYTF
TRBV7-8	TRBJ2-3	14	CASSSTGQSDTQYF
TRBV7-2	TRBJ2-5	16	CASSLIKERPSGTQYF
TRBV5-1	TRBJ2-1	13	CASSGLVTNEQFF
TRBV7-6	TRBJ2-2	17	CASRGTSGRNGTGELFF